This section outlines one TCR beta chain sequence together with its context. Its antigen is still unknown. The record originates from a study of T cells in Graves' hyperthyroidism and ophthalmopathy. Study-wide results and limits: Blood shared most expanded thyroid clonotypes above 0.001.

Diagnoses were made from clinical symptoms, serum measures (thyroxine and TRAb), thyroid ultrasound and orbital computed tomography. RNA transcripts yielded amplified TCR beta CDR3 regions. The HTBI primer set served for first-round RT-PCR of the TCR CDR3. In TCRdb, the multiplex PCR reads were re-called with MiXCR into one record per CDR3 protein. The data hold about 52,000 distinct CDR3 sequences, with about half observed a single time. This CDR3 is 14 amino acids long. V lost 5 bases to trimming and J lost 4 bases; unmatched junction nucleotides: 5. The V gene's germline CDR1 is SGHNT and CDR2 YYREEE (reference sequence).

This sequence originates from a woman in her forties or fifties with Graves' ophthalmopathy. J is TRBJ2-7 and V is TRBV5-4, with 11 bases that match TRBD1. The sample comprised blood. Written as DNA, the CDR3 is TGTGCCAGCAGTATGGGACAGGGGGAATACGAGCAGTACTTC. Encoded protein: CASSMGQGEYEQYF.